Described below is a single T cell receptor beta chain sequence and its context. Mismatch with germline at one junction end may stem from a read error. This sample is part of a study of tumor-infiltrating lymphocytes in primary liver carcinoma. About the study: Those sampled were patients whose primary liver carcinoma was treated by surgical resection. Sample yields, roughly 3.65 to 8 million productive TCRbeta reads, were similar across the tissue types.

The investigators made TCR beta cDNA from around 530 ng total RNA, using a constant-region primer. Amplification in three nested multiplex PCR rounds with slightly modified ARM-PCR gave rise to TCR beta libraries. The first two PCR rounds, approximately 11 cycles each, used TRBV1-TRBV30 forward primers and a C-beta reverse primer. Each CDR3 protein gets one entry after TCRdb re-called the multiplex PCR reads with MiXCR. The sample lists about 330,000 distinct CDR3 sequences; 65% were seen once. Researchers drew blood RNA from unsorted whole blood and extracted germline DNA as well. Infection with HBV was chronic in patients; they were treatment-naive. This CDR3 spans 15 amino acids. Germline V gene data show CDR1 as GTSNPN and CDR2 as SVGIG (reference sequence).

Sequencing was done on a sample of peripheral blood. The V and J genes are TRBV30 and TRBJ2-4; perhaps D is TRBD1 or TRBD2 (6 bases each). The sequence came from a middle-aged man with primary liver carcinoma and hepatitis B virus infection. The CDR3, as DNA: TGTGCCTGGAGTGTCCCGGGGGCCGCCAAAAGCATTCAGTACTTC. Amino acid sequence: CAWSVPGAAKSIQYF.